Each of the 3 T cell receptor beta chains below was sequenced from the same sample in a study of cytomegalovirus exposure and HLA in healthy donors listed by TCRdb under 2017. The library was produced with the immunoSEQ multiplex PCR assay. The multiplex PCR relied on a mix of 60 forward primers for TCR Vbeta segments and 13 reverse primers for TCR Jbeta segments. The source is immuneACCESS, and TCRdb retained only in-frame sequences with V and J called. Part of the clones is not carried over; for the studies checked, unresolved V genes explain less than half of this, and the remainder is unexplained. The sample table records 85,000 to 130,000 clones; around 76% of these occur just once. The top ten constitute 5% to 7% of the sample. The sequenced material came from PBMCs. The source of these receptors is a woman aged 45-65 years in good health and CMV-seropositive.

This clone was observed a handful of times. The chain links TRBV6-5 to TRBJ1-1, with D uncertain. Trimming stripped 0 bases from V and 0 bases from J, with 8 bases between. The CDR3 totals 15 residues. CDR1 MNHEY and CDR2 SVGAGI come from the germline V gene. The CDR3 protein is CASSYSAAMNTEAFF. In DNA form, the CDR3 reads TGTGCCAGCAGTTACTCGGCGGCCATGAACACTGAAGCTTTCTTT.

The CDR3 spells CASSLAQGQETQYF. In DNA, the CDR3 is TGTGCCAGCAGCTTGGCTCAGGGTCAAGAGACCCAGTACTTC. The J gene is TRBJ2-5, the V gene TRBV5-4, with D maybe TRBD1 (5 bases). The CDR3 contains 14 residues. Germline values: CDR1 SGHNT, CDR2 YYREEE (reference sequence). V was cut by 0 bases and J by 2 bases, with 8 bases left in between.

The V call is TRBV11-2, the J call TRBJ2-7; D gene ambiguous. Germline CDR1 is SGHAT and CDR2 is FQNNGV. V lost 5 bases and J 5 bases, leaving 10 bases between the germline ends. CDR3 length: 12 amino acids. CDR3: CASSPTNNEQYF. CDR3 nucleotide sequence: TGTGCCAGCAGCCCGACAAACAACGAGCAGTACTTC.